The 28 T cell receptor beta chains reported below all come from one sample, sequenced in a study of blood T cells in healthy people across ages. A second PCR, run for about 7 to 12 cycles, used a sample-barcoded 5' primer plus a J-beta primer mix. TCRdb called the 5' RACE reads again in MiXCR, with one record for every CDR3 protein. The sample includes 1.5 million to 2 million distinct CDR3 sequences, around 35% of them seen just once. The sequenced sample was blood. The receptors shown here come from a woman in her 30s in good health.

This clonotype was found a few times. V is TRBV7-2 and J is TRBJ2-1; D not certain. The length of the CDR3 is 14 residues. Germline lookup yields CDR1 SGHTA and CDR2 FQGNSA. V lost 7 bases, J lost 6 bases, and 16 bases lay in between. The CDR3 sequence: CASNPERFLNEQFF. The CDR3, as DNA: TGTGCCAGCAACCCGGAGAGATTTCTCAATGAGCAGTTCTTC.

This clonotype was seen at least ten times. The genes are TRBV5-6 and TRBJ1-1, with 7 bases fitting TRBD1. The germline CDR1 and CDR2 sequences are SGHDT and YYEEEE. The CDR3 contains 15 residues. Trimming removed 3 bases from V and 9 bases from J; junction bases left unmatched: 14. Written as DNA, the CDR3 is TGTGCCAGCAGCTCGAGAGGGGGCGGTTTAGGGAAAGCTTTCTTT. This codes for CASSSRGGGLGKAFF. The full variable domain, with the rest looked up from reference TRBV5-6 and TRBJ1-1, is DAGVTQSPTHLIKTRGQQVTLRCSPKSGHDTVSWYQQALGQGPQFIFQYYEEEERQRGNFPDRFSGHQFPNYSSELNVNALLLGDSALYLCASSSRGGGLGKAFFGQGTRLTVV.

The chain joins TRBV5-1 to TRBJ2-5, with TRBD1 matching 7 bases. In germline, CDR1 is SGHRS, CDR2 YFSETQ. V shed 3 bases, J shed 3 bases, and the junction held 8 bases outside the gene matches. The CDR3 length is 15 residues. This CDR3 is CASSSSPTGKETQYF. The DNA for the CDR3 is TGCGCCAGCAGCTCGTCCCCGACAGGGAAAGAGACCCAGTACTTC. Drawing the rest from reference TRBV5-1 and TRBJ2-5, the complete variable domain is KAGVTQTPRYLIKTRGQQVTLSCSPISGHRSVSWYQQTPGQGLQFLFEYFSETQRNKGNFPGRFSGRQFSNSRSEMNVSTLELGDSALYLCASSSSPTGKETQYFGPGTRLLVL.

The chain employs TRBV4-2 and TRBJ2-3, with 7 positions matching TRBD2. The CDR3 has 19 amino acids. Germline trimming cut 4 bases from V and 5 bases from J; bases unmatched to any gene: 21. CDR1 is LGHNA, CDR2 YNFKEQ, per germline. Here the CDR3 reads CASSPRLPARRLARDTQYF. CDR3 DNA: TGTGCCAGCAGCCCCCGCCTCCCGGCCCGGAGACTAGCAAGAGATACGCAGTATTTT.

CDR3 in DNA: TGCAGTGCTAGACTATCCCACTACAATGAGCAGTTCTTC. As protein: CSARLSHYNEQFF. J is TRBJ2-1 and V is TRBV20-1; D remains ambiguous. V was pared by 2 bases and J by 3 bases, with 8 bases between. This CDR3 is 13 amino acids long. Germline V CDR1 and CDR2: DFQATT, SNEGSKA (reference sequence).

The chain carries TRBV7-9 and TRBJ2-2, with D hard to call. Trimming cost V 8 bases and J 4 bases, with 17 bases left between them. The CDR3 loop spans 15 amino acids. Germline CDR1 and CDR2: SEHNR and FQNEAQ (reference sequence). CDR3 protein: CASPLAQARTGELFF. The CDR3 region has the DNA TGTGCCAGCCCTTTAGCCCAGGCCCGCACCGGGGAGCTGTTTTTT.

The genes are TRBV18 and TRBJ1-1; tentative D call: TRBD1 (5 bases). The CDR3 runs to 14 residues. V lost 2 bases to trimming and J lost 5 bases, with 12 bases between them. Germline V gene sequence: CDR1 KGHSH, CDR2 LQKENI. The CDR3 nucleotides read TGTGCCAGCTCACCAATGACAGTCGGGACTGAAGCTTTCTTT. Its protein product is CASSPMTVGTEAFF.

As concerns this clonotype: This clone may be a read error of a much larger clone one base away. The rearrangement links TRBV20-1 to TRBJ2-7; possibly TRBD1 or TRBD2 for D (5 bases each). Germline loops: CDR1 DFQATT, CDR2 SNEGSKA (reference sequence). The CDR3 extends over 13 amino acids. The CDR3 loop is CSAQGPRTYELYF. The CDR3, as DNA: TGCAGTGCGCAGGGACCGAGAACCTACGAGCTGTACTTC.

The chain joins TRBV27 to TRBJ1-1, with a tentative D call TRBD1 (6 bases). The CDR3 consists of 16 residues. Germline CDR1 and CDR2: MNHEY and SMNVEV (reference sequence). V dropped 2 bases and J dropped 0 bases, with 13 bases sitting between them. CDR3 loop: CASSLGAGALNTEAFF. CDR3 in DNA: TGTGCCAGCAGTTTAGGGGCAGGGGCCTTGAACACTGAAGCTTTCTTT.

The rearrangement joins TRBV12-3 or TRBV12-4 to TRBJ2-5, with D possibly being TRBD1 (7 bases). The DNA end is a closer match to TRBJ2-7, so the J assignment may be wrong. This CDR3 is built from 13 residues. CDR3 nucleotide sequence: TGTGCCAGCAGTCCCTATCAGGGGGGCGAGCAGTACTTC. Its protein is CASSPYQGGEQYF.

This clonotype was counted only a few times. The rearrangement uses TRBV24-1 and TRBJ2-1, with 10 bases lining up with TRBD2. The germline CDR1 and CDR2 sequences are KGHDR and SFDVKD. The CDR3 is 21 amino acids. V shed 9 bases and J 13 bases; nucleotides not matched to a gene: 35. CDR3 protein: CATLREFSSVAGGYYLTAQFF. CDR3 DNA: TGTGCCACCCTACGAGAATTTTCCTCGGTAGCGGGAGGCTATTATCTGACCGCTCAGTTCTTC.

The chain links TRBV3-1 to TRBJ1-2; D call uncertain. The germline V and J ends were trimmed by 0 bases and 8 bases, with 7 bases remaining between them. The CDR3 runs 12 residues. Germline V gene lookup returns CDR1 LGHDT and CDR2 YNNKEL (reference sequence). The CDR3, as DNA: TGTGCCAGCAGCCAAGATAATCGGGGCTACACCTTC. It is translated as CASSQDNRGYTF. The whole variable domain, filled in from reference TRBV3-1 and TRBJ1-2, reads DTAVSQTPKYLVTQMGNDKSIKCEQNLGHDTMYWYKQDSKKFLKIMFSYNNKELIINETVPNRFSPKSPDKAHLNLHINSLELGDSAVYFCASSQDNRGYTFGSGTRLTVV.

In DNA form, the CDR3 reads TGTGCCAGCAGCGTATCGGGGCGCCAAGAGACCCAGTACTTC. As protein: CASSVSGRQETQYF. The chain has TRBV9 and TRBJ2-5; D may correspond to TRBD1 or TRBD2 (5 bases each). This CDR3 spans 14 amino acids. V was cut by 1 base and J by 1 base, with 8 bases left in between. Looked up from germline, CDR1 is SGDLS and CDR2 is YYNGEE.

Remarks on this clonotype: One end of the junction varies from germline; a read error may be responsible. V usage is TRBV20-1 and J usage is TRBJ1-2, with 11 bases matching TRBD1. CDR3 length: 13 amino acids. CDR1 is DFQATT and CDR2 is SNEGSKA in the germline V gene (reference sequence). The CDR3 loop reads CSTRGDRGGGYTF. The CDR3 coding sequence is TGCAGTACTAGAGGGGACAGGGGGGGCGGCTACACCTTC.

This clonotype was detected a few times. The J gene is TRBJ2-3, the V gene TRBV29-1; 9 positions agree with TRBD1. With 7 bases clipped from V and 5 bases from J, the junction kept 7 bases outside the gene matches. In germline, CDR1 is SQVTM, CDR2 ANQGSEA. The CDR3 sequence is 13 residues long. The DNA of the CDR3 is TGCAGCGCACTACAGGGGGCGGTAGATACGCAGTATTTT. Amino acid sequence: CSALQGAVDTQYF.

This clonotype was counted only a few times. The DNA of the CDR3 is TGTGCCAGCAGCCAAGGGAGGGAGGCCTACAATGAGCAGTTCTTC. Its protein is CASSQGREAYNEQFF. V usage is TRBV4-2 and J usage is TRBJ2-1; D might be TRBD2 (6 bases). The germline V and J ends were trimmed by 1 base and 2 bases, with 9 bases remaining between them. The germline gives CDR1 LGHNA, CDR2 YNFKEQ. The CDR3 extends over 15 amino acids.

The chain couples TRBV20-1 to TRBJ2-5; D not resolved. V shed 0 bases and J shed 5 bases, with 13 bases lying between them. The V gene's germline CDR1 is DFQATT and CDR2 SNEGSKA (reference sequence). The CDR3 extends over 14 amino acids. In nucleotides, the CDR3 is TGCAGTGCTAGAGATAGAGAGGTATCTGAGACCCAGTACTTC. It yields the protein CSARDREVSETQYF.

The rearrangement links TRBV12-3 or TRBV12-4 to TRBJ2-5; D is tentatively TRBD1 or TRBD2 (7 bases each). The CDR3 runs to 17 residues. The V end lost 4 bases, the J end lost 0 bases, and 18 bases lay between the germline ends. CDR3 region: CASSWGGGPLYQETQYF. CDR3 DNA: TGTGCCAGCAGTTGGGGAGGGGGCCCACTGTACCAAGAGACCCAGTACTTC.

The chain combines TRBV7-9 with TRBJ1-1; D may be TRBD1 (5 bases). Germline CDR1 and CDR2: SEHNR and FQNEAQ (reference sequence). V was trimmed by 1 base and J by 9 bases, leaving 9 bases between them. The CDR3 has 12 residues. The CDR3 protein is CASSLGQTKAFF. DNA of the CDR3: TGTGCCAGCAGCTTAGGACAGACGAAAGCTTTCTTT. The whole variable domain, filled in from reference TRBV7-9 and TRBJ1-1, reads DTGVSQNPRHKITKRGQNVTFRCDPISEHNRLYWYRQTLGQGPEFLTYFQNEAQLEKSRLLSDRFSAERPKGSFSTLEIQRTEQGDSAMYLCASSLGQTKAFFGQGTRLTVV.

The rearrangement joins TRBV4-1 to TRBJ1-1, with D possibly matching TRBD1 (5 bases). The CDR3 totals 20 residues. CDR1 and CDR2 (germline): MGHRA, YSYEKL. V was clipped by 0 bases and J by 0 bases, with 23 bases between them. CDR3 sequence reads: CASSQDLLPHQGRLNTEAFF. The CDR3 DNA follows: TGCGCCAGCAGCCAAGATCTTCTACCACATCAGGGACGACTGAACACTGAAGCTTTCTTT.

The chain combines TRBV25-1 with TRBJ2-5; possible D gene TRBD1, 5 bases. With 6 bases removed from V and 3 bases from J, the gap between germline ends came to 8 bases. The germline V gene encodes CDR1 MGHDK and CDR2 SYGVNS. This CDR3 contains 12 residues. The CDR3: CASRGAEETQYF. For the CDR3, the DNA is TGTGCCAGCAGAGGGGCAGAAGAGACCCAGTACTTC. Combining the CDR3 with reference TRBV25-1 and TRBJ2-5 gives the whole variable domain EADIYQTPRYLVIGTGKKITLECSQTMGHDKMYWYQQDPGMELHLIHYSYGVNSTEKGDLSSESTVSRIRTEHFPLTLESARPSHTSQYLCASRGAEETQYFGPGTRLLVL.

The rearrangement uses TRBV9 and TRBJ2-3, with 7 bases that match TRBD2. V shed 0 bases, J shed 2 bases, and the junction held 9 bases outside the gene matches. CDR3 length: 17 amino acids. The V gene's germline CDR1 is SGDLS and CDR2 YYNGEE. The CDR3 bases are TGTGCCAGCAGCGTAGAAGGGAGCGGGATGGCCACAGATACGCAGTATTTT. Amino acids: CASSVEGSGMATDTQYF.

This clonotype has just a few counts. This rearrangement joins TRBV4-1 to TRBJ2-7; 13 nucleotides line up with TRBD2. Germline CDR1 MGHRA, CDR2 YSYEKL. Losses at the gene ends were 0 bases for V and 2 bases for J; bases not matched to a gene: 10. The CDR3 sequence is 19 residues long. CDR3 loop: CASSQDSRTSGSGTYEQYF. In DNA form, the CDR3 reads TGCGCCAGCAGCCAAGATAGTAGGACTAGCGGGAGTGGTACCTACGAGCAGTACTTC.

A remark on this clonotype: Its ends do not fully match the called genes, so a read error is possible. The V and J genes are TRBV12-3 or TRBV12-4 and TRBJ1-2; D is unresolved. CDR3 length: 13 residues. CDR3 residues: CASSSSGSYSYTF. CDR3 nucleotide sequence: TGTGCCAGCAGTTCATCCGGATCCTATAGCTACACCTTC.

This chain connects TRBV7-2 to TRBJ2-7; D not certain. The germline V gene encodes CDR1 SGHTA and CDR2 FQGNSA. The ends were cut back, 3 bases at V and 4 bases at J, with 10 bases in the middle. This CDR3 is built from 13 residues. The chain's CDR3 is CASSFQDGYEQYF. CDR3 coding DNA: TGTGCCAGCAGCTTCCAGGACGGGTACGAGCAGTACTTC.

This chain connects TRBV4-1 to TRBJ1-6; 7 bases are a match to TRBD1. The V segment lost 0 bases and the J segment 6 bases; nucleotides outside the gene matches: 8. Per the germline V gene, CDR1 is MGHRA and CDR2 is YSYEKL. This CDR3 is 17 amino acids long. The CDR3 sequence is CASSQDPRRGLNSPLHF. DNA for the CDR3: TGCGCCAGCAGCCAAGACCCGAGGAGGGGGCTTAATTCACCCCTCCACTTT.

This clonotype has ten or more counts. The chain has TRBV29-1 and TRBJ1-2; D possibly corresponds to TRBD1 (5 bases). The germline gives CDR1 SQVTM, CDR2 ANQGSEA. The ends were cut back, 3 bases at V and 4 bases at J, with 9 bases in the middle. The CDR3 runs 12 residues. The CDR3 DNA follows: TGCAGCGTTGACTTGGGGGGCTATGGCTACACCTTC. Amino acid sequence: CSVDLGGYGYTF.

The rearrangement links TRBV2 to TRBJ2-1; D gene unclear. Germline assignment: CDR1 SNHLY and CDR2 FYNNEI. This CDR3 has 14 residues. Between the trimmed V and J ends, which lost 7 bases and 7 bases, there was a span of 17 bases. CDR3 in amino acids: CASMTEFRSNEQFF. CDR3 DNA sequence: TGTGCCAGCATGACGGAGTTCAGGAGTAATGAGCAGTTCTTC.